These T cell receptor beta chains were read from a single sample in a study of blood T cell repertoires in COVID-19. The data were produced by immunoSEQ multiplex PCR, yet TCRdb's version contains in-frame clones alone and is incomplete. This sample has more than 100,000 clones, with 70% to 90% found just once. The sample was peripheral blood. The receptors were sampled from a woman between 45 and 60 years old with active or convalescent COVID-19. CDR3s include the opening cysteine and the closing phenylalanine or tryptophan. Each record gives: CDR3 protein, CDR3 DNA, V gene, D gene, J gene, clone size. A D gene is named only where the DNA matches it firmly. Clone size is stated in some rows and not others, as once, few, many or a class when expanded.

CDR3aa: CAWTSGSLVNEQFF
CDR3nt: TGTGCCTGGACTAGCGGGAGTTTAGTCAATGAGCAGTTCTTC
v_gene: TRBV30
d_gene: TRBD2
j_gene: TRBJ2-1
abundance: -

CDR3aa: CASSLSRDTFTYEQYF
CDR3nt: TGTGCCAGCAGTTTATCTCGGGACACCTTTACCTACGAGCAGTACTTC
v_gene: TRBV28
d_gene: -
j_gene: TRBJ2-7
abundance: -

CDR3aa: CASSIRTKNSNQPQHF
CDR3nt: TGTGCCAGTAGTATTCGGACAAAGAATAGCAATCAGCCCCAGCATTTT
v_gene: TRBV19
d_gene: -
j_gene: TRBJ1-5
abundance: few

CDR3aa: CSALLNYGYTF
CDR3nt: TGCAGTGCCCTCCTAAACTATGGCTACACCTTC
v_gene: TRBV20-1
d_gene: -
j_gene: TRBJ1-2
abundance: once

CDR3aa: CASSYVAPGANVLTF
CDR3nt: TGTGCCAGCAGTTACGTGGCCCCTGGGGCCAACGTCCTGACTTTC
v_gene: TRBV6-5
d_gene: -
j_gene: TRBJ2-6
abundance: -

CDR3aa: CASSRGGNTEAFF
CDR3nt: TGTGCCAGCAGCCGGGGTGGGAACACTGAAGCTTTCTTT
v_gene: TRBV12-3/TRBV12-4
d_gene: -
j_gene: TRBJ1-1
abundance: -

CDR3aa: CSVEWGQGYGYTF
CDR3nt: TGCAGCGTTGAATGGGGACAGGGGTATGGCTACACCTTC
v_gene: TRBV29-1
d_gene: TRBD1
j_gene: TRBJ1-2
abundance: few

CDR3aa: CASSEYMVAGSEKLFF
CDR3nt: TGTGCCAGCAGTGAATATATGGTTGCTGGCAGTGAAAAACTGTTTTTT
v_gene: TRBV6-1
d_gene: -
j_gene: TRBJ1-4
abundance: -

CDR3aa: CASSSGLTPYEQYF
CDR3nt: TGTGCCAGCAGCTCAGGCCTTACCCCCTACGAGCAGTACTTC
v_gene: TRBV6-6
d_gene: -
j_gene: TRBJ2-7
abundance: -

CDR3aa: CASSVLAGTSNEQFF
CDR3nt: TGTGCCAGCAGTGTCCTAGCGGGAACCTCCAATGAGCAGTTCTTC
v_gene: TRBV6-4
d_gene: TRBD2
j_gene: TRBJ2-1
abundance: -

CDR3aa: CAISGFLGQGDGYTF
CDR3nt: TGTGCCATCAGTGGATTCCTGGGACAGGGCGATGGCTACACCTTC
v_gene: TRBV10-3
d_gene: TRBD1
j_gene: TRBJ1-2
abundance: -

CDR3aa: CASSYDPVGQGYSGANVLTF
CDR3nt: TGTGCCAGCAGCTATGACCCCGTGGGACAGGGGTACTCTGGGGCCAACGTCCTGACTTTC
v_gene: TRBV7-3
d_gene: TRBD1
j_gene: TRBJ2-6
abundance: -